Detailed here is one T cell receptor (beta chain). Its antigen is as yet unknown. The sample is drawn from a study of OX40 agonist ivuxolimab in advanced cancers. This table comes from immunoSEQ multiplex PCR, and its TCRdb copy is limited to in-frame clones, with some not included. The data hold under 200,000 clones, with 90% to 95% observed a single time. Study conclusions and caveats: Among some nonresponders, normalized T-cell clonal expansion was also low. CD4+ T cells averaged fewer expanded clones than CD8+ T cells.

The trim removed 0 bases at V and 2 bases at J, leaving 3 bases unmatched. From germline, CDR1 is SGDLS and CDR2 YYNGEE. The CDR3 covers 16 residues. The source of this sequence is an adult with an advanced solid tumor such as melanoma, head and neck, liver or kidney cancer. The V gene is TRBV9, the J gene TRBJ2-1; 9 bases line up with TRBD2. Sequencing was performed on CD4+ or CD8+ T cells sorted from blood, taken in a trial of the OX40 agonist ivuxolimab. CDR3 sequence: CASSVVAGGAYNEQFF. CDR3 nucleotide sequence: TGTGCCAGCAGCGTAGTGGCGGGAGGGGCCTACAATGAGCAGTTCTTC.